A single sample is the source of the 30 T cell receptor beta chains below, sequenced in a study of blood T cell repertoires in COVID-19. The method was immunoSEQ multiplex PCR; TCRdb's version includes in-frame clones alone and lacks a portion of them. Among around 62,000 clones listed, more than 70% were seen once. Sequencing used PBMCs or T cells enriched from blood (not recorded which). All receptors come from a middle-aged woman who had recovered from COVID-19.

The V gene is TRBV5-4, the J gene TRBJ2-1; 16 bases map to TRBD2. V was clipped by 2 bases and J by 7 bases; unmatched bases: 3. The CDR3 runs to 16 residues. Germline-derived CDR1 and CDR2 are SGHNT and YYREEE (reference sequence). This CDR3 is CASSFGTSGGGNEQFF. The CDR3 DNA reads as TGTGCCAGCAGCTTCGGGACTAGCGGGGGGGGGAATGAGCAGTTCTTC.

This chain links TRBV11-3 with TRBJ1-1; D ambiguous. The V gene lost 3 bases and the J gene lost 5 bases, with 4 bases spanning the gap. Germline-derived CDR1 and CDR2 are SGHNT and YENEEA. The CDR3 length is 11 residues. The CDR3 here is CASSFGTEAFF. The CDR3 region has the DNA TGTGCCAGCAGCTTCGGTACTGAAGCTTTCTTT.

The chain uses TRBV5-1 and TRBJ2-3; 12 positions agree with TRBD2. This CDR3 region has 17 residues. V lost 0 bases, J lost 1 base, and 3 bases stayed unmatched. Germline values: CDR1 SGHRS, CDR2 YFSETQ. The DNA for the CDR3 is TGCGCCAGCAGCTTGGTGACTAGCGGGGGAGGCACAGATACGCAGTATTTT. Its protein product is CASSLVTSGGGTDTQYF.

This sequence joins TRBV11-3 and TRBJ2-1, with D possibly TRBD2 on 5 matching bases. This CDR3 has 11 amino acids. The germline V and J ends were trimmed by 1 base and 12 bases, with 7 bases remaining between them. Germline V gene lookup returns CDR1 SGHNT and CDR2 YENEEA. CDR3 sequence: CASSLGSGQFF. For the CDR3, the DNA is TGTGCCAGCAGCTTAGGCAGCGGGCAGTTCTTC.

This chain links TRBV19 with TRBJ2-6; the D is unclear. Trimming stripped 3 bases from V and 2 bases from J, with 14 bases between. CDR3 size: 17 residues. CDR1 and CDR2 from the germline V gene are LNHDA and SQIVND (reference sequence). CDR3 protein: CASSIPRKSPGANVLTF. The CDR3 DNA reads TGTGCCAGTAGTATCCCGCGCAAATCCCCTGGGGCCAACGTCCTGACTTTC.

The rearrangement links TRBV7-2 to TRBJ2-7, with 7 bases that match TRBD1. CDR3 size: 15 residues. The junction had 7 bases not matched to a gene; V was cut back by 3 bases and J by 2 bases. Germline-derived CDR1 and CDR2 are SGHTA and FQGNSA. The CDR3: CASSFSSGQPYEQYF. CDR3 nucleotide sequence: TGTGCCAGCAGCTTCTCATCGGGACAGCCCTACGAGCAGTACTTC.

The V and J genes are TRBV27 and TRBJ1-2; 7 nucleotides align to TRBD1. Trimming at V came to 1 base and at J to 2 bases, leaving 4 bases not matched to a gene. In germline, CDR1 is MNHEY, CDR2 SMNVEV (reference sequence). The CDR3 has 15 residues. The CDR3 bases are TGTGCCAGCAGTTTATTAGGGGGCTCGAACTATGGCTACACCTTC. Protein sequence: CASSLLGGSNYGYTF.

The V call is TRBV11-3, the J call TRBJ2-3; tentatively, D is TRBD2 (6 bases). The CDR3 consists of 15 residues. Trimming pared 5 bases from V and 2 bases from J, leaving 14 bases between. Per germline, CDR1 SGHNT and CDR2 YENEEA. The chain's CDR3 is CASSQSGLLTDTQYF. The CDR3 nucleotides read TGTGCCAGCAGCCAATCGGGACTCCTCACAGATACGCAGTATTTT.

The chain recombines TRBV19 with TRBJ2-3; a weak D match, TRBD2 (6 bases). V was pared by 3 bases and J by 5 bases, with 18 bases between. Germline CDR1 LNHDA, CDR2 SQIVND (reference sequence). The CDR3 length is 16 residues. CDR3 sequence (DNA): TGTGCCAGTAGTATTAATTCCGGGAGCCAGGGAGATACGCAGTATTTT. This sequence encodes CASSINSGSQGDTQYF.

V gene TRBV11-1 combines with J gene TRBJ1-2; TRBD1 might be the D (6 bases). V gave up 4 bases and J gave up 4 bases, with 13 bases separating them. Per the germline V gene, CDR1 is SGHAT and CDR2 is FQDESV (reference sequence). This CDR3 comprises 14 residues. The CDR3, as DNA: TGTGCCAGCAGCTCGAGCCGGACAGTCTATGGCTACACCTTC. Encoded protein: CASSSSRTVYGYTF.

This clone has only a few counts. The rearrangement links TRBV13 to TRBJ2-3; D may be TRBD2 (5 bases). V lost 3 bases and J 0 bases, leaving 16 bases between the germline ends. Germline assignment: CDR1 PRHDT and CDR2 FYEKMQ (reference sequence). CDR3 length: 17 residues. CDR3 sequence: CASSFMSGLGSTDTQYF. The DNA for the CDR3 is TGTGCCAGCAGCTTCATGTCGGGGTTAGGGAGCACAGATACGCAGTATTTT. The whole variable domain, remainder taken from reference TRBV13 and TRBJ2-3, is AAGVIQSPRHLIKEKRETATLKCYPIPRHDTVYWYQQGPGQDPQFLISFYEKMQSDKGSIPDRFSAQQFSDYHSELNMSSLELGDSALYFCASSFMSGLGSTDTQYFGPGTRLTVL.

This chain links TRBV19 with TRBJ2-1; tentatively, D is TRBD2 (6 bases). The V gene's germline CDR1 is LNHDA and CDR2 SQIVND (reference sequence). V was pared by 9 bases and J by 7 bases, with 13 bases between. This CDR3 has 12 amino acids. The CDR3 coding sequence is TGTGCCAGACGCGGCGGGGCGAATGAGCAGTTCTTC. Protein product: CARRGGANEQFF.

V is TRBV5-4 and J is TRBJ1-1; the match to TRBD1 covers 7 bases. Germline assignment: CDR1 SGHNT and CDR2 YYREEE (reference sequence). V lost 4 bases to trimming and J lost 2 bases; unmatched junction nucleotides: 5. The CDR3 runs 14 residues. The CDR3 loop reads CASSPGQRNTEAFF. CDR3 coding DNA: TGTGCCAGCAGCCCGGGACAGCGAAACACTGAAGCTTTCTTT.

This chain connects TRBV27 to TRBJ2-7; 11 nucleotides align to TRBD1. Germline V gene lookup returns CDR1 MNHEY and CDR2 SMNVEV (reference sequence). The length of the CDR3 is 12 residues. CDR3 in amino acids: CTLRDRGYEQYF. CDR3 in DNA: TGTACCCTCCGGGACAGGGGGTACGAGCAGTACTTC.

The chain carries TRBV5-1 and TRBJ2-3; D call uncertain. V gave up 0 bases and J gave up 0 bases, with 8 bases separating them. Germline V gene sequence: CDR1 SGHRS, CDR2 YFSETQ. The length of the CDR3 is 15 residues. The CDR3 is CASSLVRSSTDTQYF. The DNA of the CDR3 is TGCGCCAGCAGCTTGGTGCGTTCTAGCACAGATACGCAGTATTTT.

The genes are TRBV10-3 and TRBJ2-7; D remains ambiguous. Trimming cost V 0 bases and J 8 bases, with 14 bases left between them. Germline V CDR1 and CDR2: ENHRY, SYGVKD. CDR3 length equals 14 residues. CDR3 residues: CAISESVAGAKQYF. The CDR3 nucleotides read TGTGCCATCAGTGAGTCGGTAGCCGGCGCCAAGCAGTACTTC.

V and J are TRBV5-1 and TRBJ2-2; weak D call: TRBD1 (5 bases). CDR3 length: 12 amino acids. Trimming removed 8 bases at V and 5 bases at J, with 10 bases between. The germline V gene has CDR1 SGHRS and CDR2 YFSETQ. The CDR3 DNA reads as TGCGCCAGTAGTCCAGGGACCGGGGAGCTGTTTTTT. The encoded protein is CASSPGTGELFF.

The CDR3 here is CASRALQGWGNQPQHF. CDR3 bases: TGTGCCAGTAGGGCTTTACAGGGGTGGGGCAATCAGCCCCAGCATTTT. J is TRBJ1-5 and V is TRBV19; 7 bases agree with TRBD1. CDR1 LNHDA and CDR2 SQIVND come from the germline V gene (reference sequence). V lost 6 bases and J lost 2; bases outside the gene matches: 10. This CDR3 region has 16 residues. Looking up the rest from reference TRBV19 and TRBJ1-5 gives the full variable domain: DGGITQSPKYLFRKEGQNVTLSCEQNLNHDAMYWYRQDPGQGLRLIYYSQIVNDFQKGDIAEGYSVSREKKESFPLTVTSAQKNPTAFYLCASRALQGWGNQPQHFGDGTRLSIL.

This clone has a single count. This sequence joins TRBV11-2 and TRBJ1-2, with 9 bases lining up with TRBD1. CDR3 size: 16 residues. V gave up 5 bases and J gave up 8 bases; unmatched junction bases: 15. Germline V gene sequence: CDR1 SGHAT, CDR2 FQNNGV. CDR3 coding DNA: TGTGCCAGCAGCCCTTTAACAGGGGGCGCGGGGTCGGGCTACACCTTC. Translated: CASSPLTGGAGSGYTF.

The chain recombines TRBV10-3 with TRBJ2-7; TRBD1 matches 7 bases. With 10 bases clipped from V and 5 bases from J, the junction kept 5 bases outside the gene matches. CDR3 length: 11 amino acids. The germline CDR1 and CDR2 sequences are ENHRY and SYGVKD. The CDR3 is CATTQGNEQYF. In DNA, the CDR3 is TGTGCCACTACACAGGGGAACGAGCAGTACTTC.

The chain has TRBV19 and TRBJ1-3, with D possibly matching TRBD1 (6 bases). V shed 9 bases and J shed 0 bases, with 9 bases lying between them. The germline CDR1 and CDR2 sequences are LNHDA and SQIVND (reference sequence). CDR3 length: 13 residues. CDR3 region: CASRGSSGNTIYF. Written as DNA, the CDR3 is TGTGCCAGCAGGGGCTCCTCTGGAAACACCATATATTTT. Combining the CDR3 with reference TRBV19 and TRBJ1-3 gives the whole variable domain DGGITQSPKYLFRKEGQNVTLSCEQNLNHDAMYWYRQDPGQGLRLIYYSQIVNDFQKGDIAEGYSVSREKKESFPLTVTSAQKNPTAFYLCASRGSSGNTIYFGEGSWLTVV.

The chain recombines TRBV5-4 with TRBJ2-1; 13 bases fit TRBD2. This CDR3 region has 16 residues. The trim removed 6 bases at V and 9 bases at J, leaving 12 bases unmatched. The germline gives CDR1 SGHNT, CDR2 YYREEE (reference sequence). The CDR3 loop reads CASTNPGLAGSGEQFF. The DNA of the CDR3 is TGTGCCAGCACCAATCCGGGACTAGCGGGGAGTGGTGAGCAGTTCTTC.

With respect to this clone: The germline gene is not matched at one end of the junction; a read error may be the cause. J is TRBJ2-7 and V is TRBV29-1, with TRBD1 identical over 7 bases. Germline V gene data show CDR1 as SQVTM and CDR2 as ANQGSEA. This CDR3 has 12 amino acids. DNA for the CDR3: TGCAGCGTAGAAGGGACAGCTTACGAGCAGTACTTC. Amino acids: CSVEGTAYEQYF.

This sequence joins TRBV6-5 and TRBJ1-6, with D perhaps TRBD1 (5 bases). Trimming shortened V by 6 bases and J by 9 bases, and 12 bases separated the two germline ends. The germline V gene has CDR1 MNHEY and CDR2 SVGAGI. The CDR3 extends over 13 amino acids. In DNA, the CDR3 is TGTGCCAGCAGACCCGGACACTTTTCACCCCTCCACTTT. This codes for CASRPGHFSPLHF.

The chain employs TRBV29-1 and TRBJ1-1; D remains unclear. V dropped 2 bases and J dropped 11 bases, with 9 bases sitting between them. Germline-derived CDR1 and CDR2 are SQVTM and ANQGSEA. The CDR3 consists of 10 residues. The CDR3 loop reads CSVESTWAFF. DNA of the CDR3: TGCAGCGTTGAATCTACGTGGGCTTTCTTT.

The rearrangement links TRBV5-1 to TRBJ1-1; D might be TRBD1 (5 bases). Per germline, CDR1 SGHRS and CDR2 YFSETQ. Trimming shortened V by 3 bases and J by 2 bases, and 8 bases separated the two germline ends. CDR3 length: 13 amino acids. The CDR3 nucleotides are TGCGCCAGCAGCTGGACACTAAACACTGAAGCTTTCTTT. Translating gives CASSWTLNTEAFF.

J is TRBJ2-3 and V is TRBV19, with TRBD2 identical over 9 bases. Germline V gene data show CDR1 as LNHDA and CDR2 as SQIVND (reference sequence). This CDR3 has 15 residues. The V segment lost 6 bases and the J segment 2 bases; nucleotides outside the gene matches: 6. The CDR3 DNA follows: TGTGCCAGTAGGGCTAGCGGGGTATTCACAGATACGCAGTATTTT. It codes for CASRASGVFTDTQYF.

CDR3 protein: CASSQGHANTGELFF. The CDR3 region has the DNA TGTGCCAGCAGCCAGGGCCATGCGAACACCGGGGAGCTGTTTTTT. The chain combines TRBV3-1 (or the pseudogene TRBV3-2) with TRBJ2-2; D unclear. Trimming shortened V by 3 bases and J by 0 bases, and 8 bases separated the two germline ends. The CDR3 has 15 amino acids. In germline, CDR1 is LGHDT, CDR2 YNNKEL (reference sequence).

The genes are TRBV5-1 and TRBJ2-7; D call uncertain. V lost 5 bases, J lost 1 base, and 10 bases lay in between. Looked up from germline, CDR1 is SGHRS and CDR2 is YFSETQ. CDR3 length: 13 amino acids. CDR3 bases: TGCGCCAGCAGACGTGCGGTTTCCTACGAGCAGTACTTC. Its protein product is CASRRAVSYEQYF. Full variable domain (rest looked up from reference TRBV5-1 and TRBJ2-7): KAGVTQTPRYLIKTRGQQVTLSCSPISGHRSVSWYQQTPGQGLQFLFEYFSETQRNKGNFPGRFSGRQFSNSRSEMNVSTLELGDSALYLCASRRAVSYEQYFGPGTRLTVT.

This clone was observed a few times. The CDR3 DNA sequence: TGTGCCAGCAGTTTATCACAGGGGGCGTCGGGCTACACCTTC. This codes for CASSLSQGASGYTF. The chain couples TRBV27 to TRBJ1-2, with 9 nucleotides matching TRBD1. There are 14 residues in the CDR3. V shed 0 bases, J shed 8 bases, and the junction held 4 bases outside the gene matches. Germline CDR1 MNHEY, CDR2 SMNVEV (reference sequence).